This T cell receptor (beta chain) was identified in a study of blood T cell repertoires in COVID-19. In the original analysis: Reference gene primer amplification yielded estimated nucleated cell counts. Only in-frame clones appear in the TCRdb table, and some are missing; sequencing was by immunoSEQ multiplex PCR. That table gives V, J and clone size, and the DNA gave D and trimming. The repertoire holds a few hundred thousand clones, with 85% as singletons. Each recovered donor of Cohort 3 presented with two negative PCRs, clearance, or symptom resolution. Germline V lookup: CDR1 SGHRS, CDR2 YFSETQ. This CDR3 has 16 residues. J was trimmed by 4 bases and V by 4 bases; bases with no gene match: 10.

The sequence derives from a woman between 50 and 59 years old who had recovered from COVID-19. This rearrangement joins TRBV5-1 to TRBJ2-5; the match to TRBD2 covers 10 bases. The specimen sequenced was PBMCs or T cells enriched from blood (not recorded which). The CDR3 DNA reads as TGCGCCAGCAGCCGGGCCCAAGCGGGGGGGCGAGAGACCCAGTACTTC. As protein: CASSRAQAGGRETQYF.